This T cell receptor beta chain was recovered during a study of T cell responses to AZD1222 COVID-19 vaccine. TCRdb keeps only in-frame clones here, not all; method: immunoSEQ multiplex PCR. Of nearly 35,000 clones listed, less than 90% are singletons. From germline, CDR1 is MRHNA and CDR2 SNTAGT. The CDR3 is made up of 16 amino acids. Trimming cost V 5 bases and J 6 bases; bases outside gene matches: 11. The material was peripheral blood, obtained on day 0 of AZD1222 vaccination. The receptor's source is an adult in good health. The V and J genes are TRBV6-4 and TRBJ2-2; TRBD2 aligns across 8 bases. This chain's CDR3 is CASSPHSGGGAGELFF. In nucleotides, the CDR3 is TGTGCCAGCAGTCCTCACAGCGGGGGAGGCGCCGGGGAGCTGTTTTTT.